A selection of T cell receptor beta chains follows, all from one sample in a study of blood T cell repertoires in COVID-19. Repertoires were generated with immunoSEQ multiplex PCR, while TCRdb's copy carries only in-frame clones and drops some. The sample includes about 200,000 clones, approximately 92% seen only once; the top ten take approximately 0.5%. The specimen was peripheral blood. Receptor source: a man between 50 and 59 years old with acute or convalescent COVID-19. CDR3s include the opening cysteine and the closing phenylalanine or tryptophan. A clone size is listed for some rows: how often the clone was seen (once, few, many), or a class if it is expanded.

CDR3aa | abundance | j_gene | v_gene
CASSQAGSSGANVLTF | . | TRBJ2-6 | TRBV14
CASSQVAGFYNEQFF | few | TRBJ2-1 | TRBV3-1/TRBV3-2
CASSQGEGRYNSPLHF | . | TRBJ1-6 | TRBV4-1
CASSDNTAGGNQPQHF | . | TRBJ1-5 | TRBV6-2/TRBV6-3
CASKYGNQPQHF | . | TRBJ1-5 | TRBV6-5
CATSVSVSNEQFF | . | TRBJ2-1 | TRBV24-1
CASSLSGGGDTQYF | . | TRBJ2-3 | TRBV7-3
CASSTQGSNQPQHF | . | TRBJ1-5 | TRBV2
CASSFGTQETQYF | . | TRBJ2-5 | TRBV10-1
CASSEERGRDTIYF | . | TRBJ1-3 | TRBV9
CAIRWGQGEETQYF | . | TRBJ2-5 | TRBV10-3
CASSPTLRFPVARTEAFF | . | TRBJ1-1 | TRBV18
CASSRGLPGEQYF | . | TRBJ2-7 | TRBV6-5
CSVEIQRYTDTQYF | . | TRBJ2-3 | TRBV29-1
CASSLAGMVNEQFF | . | TRBJ2-1 | TRBV7-9
CASRGGVEAFF | once | TRBJ1-1 | TRBV28
CASSLGQLDQPQHF | . | TRBJ1-5 | TRBV19
CASSSVDEQFF | . | TRBJ2-1 | TRBV7-9
CASSRDRSSQETQYF | . | TRBJ2-5 | TRBV2
CASSPRDRTKPEEKLFF | . | TRBJ1-4 | TRBV21-1
CASSRGQGSHTGELFF | . | TRBJ2-2 | TRBV3-1/TRBV3-2
CASRDSVSSYNEQFF | . | TRBJ2-1 | TRBV5-1
CASSLGDRDHTEAFF | . | TRBJ1-1 | TRBV13
CASSIAGLLYEQYF | . | TRBJ2-7 | TRBV6-2/TRBV6-3
CATSEDDRIPYNEQFF | . | TRBJ2-1 | TRBV24-1
CASSEEVRGYGYTF | . | TRBJ1-2 | TRBV6-1
CASSYLGTQGSGYTF | . | TRBJ1-2 | TRBV6-6
CASSLRQGSYGYTF | . | TRBJ1-2 | TRBV7-2
CASSQGGSGRALVTQYF | . | TRBJ2-5 | TRBV3-1/TRBV3-2
CASSRQGVGNQPQHF | . | TRBJ1-5 | TRBV27
CASSPVRGLAAQETQYF | . | TRBJ2-5 | TRBV7-2
CASSYTDTQYF | . | TRBJ2-3 | TRBV12-3/TRBV12-4
CAWSLPPSNEQFF | once | TRBJ2-1 | TRBV30
CASSEGTGLAVYNEQFF | few | TRBJ2-1 | TRBV10-1
CASSGQGAAYEQYF | once | TRBJ2-7 | TRBV18
CASSYKTGLQGSPLHF | . | TRBJ1-6 | TRBV23-1
CAASEDRVIGGYGYTF | . | TRBJ1-2 | TRBV10-3
CASSYPSYPGTGNTEAFF | . | TRBJ1-1 | TRBV6-2/TRBV6-3